This TCR beta chain is drawn from a study of shared clonotypes between healthy human individuals. This clone has more than one count but fewer than ten. Profiled with immunoSEQ multiplex PCR; TCRdb holds only in-frame clones, not every one. The sample holds some 530,000 clones, around four fifths seen once. Trimming stripped 1 base from V and 6 bases from J, with 10 bases between. Germline V gene lookup returns CDR1 LNHNV and CDR2 YYDKDF (reference sequence). The CDR3 contains 14 residues. The sequence derives from a woman between 40 and 55 years old in good health. Some clones in this sample may be carry-over from other donors' samples. Sequenced: PBMCs. J is TRBJ1-5 and V is TRBV15, with D possibly being TRBD1 (6 bases). The CDR3 loop reads CATSRGGAGQPQHF. The CDR3 coding sequence is TGTGCCACCAGCAGAGGGGGGGCGGGTCAGCCCCAGCATTTT.